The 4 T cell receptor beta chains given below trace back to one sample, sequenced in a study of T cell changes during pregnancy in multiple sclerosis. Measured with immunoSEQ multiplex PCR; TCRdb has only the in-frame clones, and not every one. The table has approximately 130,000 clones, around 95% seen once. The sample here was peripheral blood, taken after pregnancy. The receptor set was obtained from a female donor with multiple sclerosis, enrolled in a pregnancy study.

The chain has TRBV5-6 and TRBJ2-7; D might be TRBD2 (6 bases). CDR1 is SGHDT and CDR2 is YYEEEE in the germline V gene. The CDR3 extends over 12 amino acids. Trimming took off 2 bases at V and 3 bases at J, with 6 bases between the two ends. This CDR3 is CASSFGGYEQYF. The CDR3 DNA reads TGTGCCAGCAGCTTCGGGGGCTACGAGCAGTACTTC.

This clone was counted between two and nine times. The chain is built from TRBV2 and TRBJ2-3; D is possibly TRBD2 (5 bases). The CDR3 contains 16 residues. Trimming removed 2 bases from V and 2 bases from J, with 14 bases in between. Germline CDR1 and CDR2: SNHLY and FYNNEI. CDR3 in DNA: TGTGCCAGCAGTGAAACGTCGGGATATGCCACAGATACGCAGTATTTT. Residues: CASSETSGYATDTQYF.

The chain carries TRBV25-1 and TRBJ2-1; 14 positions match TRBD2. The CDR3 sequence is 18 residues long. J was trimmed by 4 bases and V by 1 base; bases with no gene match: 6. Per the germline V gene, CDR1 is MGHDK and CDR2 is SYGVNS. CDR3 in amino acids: CASSEWGTSGGPYNEQFF. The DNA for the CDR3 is TGTGCCAGCAGTGAATGGGGGACTAGCGGGGGCCCTTACAATGAGCAGTTCTTC.

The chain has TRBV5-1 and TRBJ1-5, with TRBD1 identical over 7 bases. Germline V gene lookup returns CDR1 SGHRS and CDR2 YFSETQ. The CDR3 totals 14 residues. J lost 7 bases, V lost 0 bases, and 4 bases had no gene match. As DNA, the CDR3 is TGCGCCAGCAGCTTGGGGCAGGGGGAGCAGCCCCAGCATTTT. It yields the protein CASSLGQGEQPQHF. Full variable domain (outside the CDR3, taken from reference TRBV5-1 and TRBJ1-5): KAGVTQTPRYLIKTRGQQVTLSCSPISGHRSVSWYQQTPGQGLQFLFEYFSETQRNKGNFPGRFSGRQFSNSRSEMNVSTLELGDSALYLCASSLGQGEQPQHFGDGTRLSIL.